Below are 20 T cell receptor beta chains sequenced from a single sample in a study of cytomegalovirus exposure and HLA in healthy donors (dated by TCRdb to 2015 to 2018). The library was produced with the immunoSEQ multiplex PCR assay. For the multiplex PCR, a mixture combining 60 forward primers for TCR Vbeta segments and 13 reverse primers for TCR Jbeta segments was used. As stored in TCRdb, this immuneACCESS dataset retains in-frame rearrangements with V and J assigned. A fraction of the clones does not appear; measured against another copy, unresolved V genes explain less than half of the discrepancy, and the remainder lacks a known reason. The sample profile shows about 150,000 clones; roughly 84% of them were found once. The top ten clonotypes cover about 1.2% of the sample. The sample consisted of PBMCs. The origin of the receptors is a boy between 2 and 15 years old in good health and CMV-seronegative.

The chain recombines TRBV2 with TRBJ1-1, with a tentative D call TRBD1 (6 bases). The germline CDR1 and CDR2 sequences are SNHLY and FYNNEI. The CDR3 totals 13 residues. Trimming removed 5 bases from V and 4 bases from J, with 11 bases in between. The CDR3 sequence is CASSLPRGTEAFF. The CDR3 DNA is TGTGCCAGCAGTCTCCCCAGGGGCACTGAAGCTTTCTTT.

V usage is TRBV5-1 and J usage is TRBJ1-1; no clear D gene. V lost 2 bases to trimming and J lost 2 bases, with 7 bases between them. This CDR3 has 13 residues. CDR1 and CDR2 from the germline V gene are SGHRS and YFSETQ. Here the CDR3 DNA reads TGCGCCAGCAGCTTTGTGTCTAACACTGAAGCTTTCTTT. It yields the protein CASSFVSNTEAFF.

CDR3 amino acids: CASGLRPTNYGYTF. CDR3 DNA sequence: TGTGCTAGTGGCCTGCGGCCCACTAACTATGGCTACACCTTC. This chain joins TRBV12-5 and TRBJ1-2; no definite D call. This CDR3 is 14 amino acids long. The V end was cut by 6 bases, the J end by 0 bases, with 11 bases between. Germline CDR1 and CDR2: LGHNT and FRNRAP.

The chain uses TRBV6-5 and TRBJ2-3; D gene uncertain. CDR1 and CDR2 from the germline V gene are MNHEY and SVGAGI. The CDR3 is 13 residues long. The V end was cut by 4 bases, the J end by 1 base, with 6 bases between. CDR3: CASSSPGTDTQYF. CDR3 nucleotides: TGTGCCAGCAGTTCCCCGGGCACAGATACGCAGTATTTT.

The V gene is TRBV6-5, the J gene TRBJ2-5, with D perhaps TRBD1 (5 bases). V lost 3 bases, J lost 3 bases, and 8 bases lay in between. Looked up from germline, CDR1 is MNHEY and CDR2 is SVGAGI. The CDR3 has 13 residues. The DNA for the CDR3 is TGTGCCAGCAGTTATAGCAGGGAAGAGACCCAGTACTTC. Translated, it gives CASSYSREETQYF.

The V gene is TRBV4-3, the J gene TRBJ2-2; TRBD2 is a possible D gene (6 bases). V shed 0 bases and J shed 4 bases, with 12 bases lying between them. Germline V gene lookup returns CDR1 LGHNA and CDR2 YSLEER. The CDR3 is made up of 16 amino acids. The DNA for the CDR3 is TGCGCCAGCAGCCAAGATTATGGAGGGGCCACCGGGGAGCTGTTTTTT. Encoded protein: CASSQDYGGATGELFF.

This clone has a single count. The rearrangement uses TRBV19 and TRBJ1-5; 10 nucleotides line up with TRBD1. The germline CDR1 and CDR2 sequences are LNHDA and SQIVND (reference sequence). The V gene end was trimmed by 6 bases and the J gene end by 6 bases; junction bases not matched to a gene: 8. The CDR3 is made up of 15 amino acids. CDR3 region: CASRSGTGVRQPQHF. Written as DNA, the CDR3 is TGTGCCAGTAGGTCCGGGACAGGGGTCCGTCAGCCCCAGCATTTT.

The CDR3 region has the DNA TGCAGCGTTGAAGACGGGACAGGCCACGAGCAGTACTTC. It specifies CSVEDGTGHEQYF. The V gene is TRBV29-1, the J gene TRBJ2-7, with 8 bases matching TRBD1. This CDR3 spans 13 amino acids. Germline V CDR1 and CDR2: SQVTM, ANQGSEA. Trimming removed 0 bases from V and 5 bases from J; junction bases left unmatched: 3.

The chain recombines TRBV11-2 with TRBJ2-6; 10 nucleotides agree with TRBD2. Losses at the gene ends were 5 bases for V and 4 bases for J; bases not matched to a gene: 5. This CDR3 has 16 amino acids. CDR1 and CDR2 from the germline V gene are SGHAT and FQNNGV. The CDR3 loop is CASSRGLASGANVLTF. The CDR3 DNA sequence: TGTGCCAGCAGCCGGGGACTAGCGTCAGGGGCCAACGTCCTGACTTTC.

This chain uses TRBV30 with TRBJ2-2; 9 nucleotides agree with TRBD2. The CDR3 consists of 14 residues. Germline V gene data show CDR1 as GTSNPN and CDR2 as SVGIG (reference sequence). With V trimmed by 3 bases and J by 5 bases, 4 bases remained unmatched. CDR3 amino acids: CAWSSGLATGELFF. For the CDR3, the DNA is TGTGCCTGGAGCTCGGGACTAGCAACCGGGGAGCTGTTTTTT.

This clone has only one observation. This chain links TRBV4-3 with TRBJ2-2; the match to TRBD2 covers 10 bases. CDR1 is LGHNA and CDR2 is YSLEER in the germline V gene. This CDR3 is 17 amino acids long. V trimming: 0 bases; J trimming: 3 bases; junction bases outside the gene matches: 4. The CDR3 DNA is TGCGCCAGCAGCCAAGACCGGCTAGCGGGGGACACCGGGGAGCTGTTTTTT. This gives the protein CASSQDRLAGDTGELFF.

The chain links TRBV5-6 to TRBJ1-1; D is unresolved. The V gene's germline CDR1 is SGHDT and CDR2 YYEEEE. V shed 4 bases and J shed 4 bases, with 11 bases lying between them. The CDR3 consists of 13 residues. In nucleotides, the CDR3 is TGTGCCAGCAGCCTGGGGTCGAGCACTGAAGCTTTCTTT. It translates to CASSLGSSTEAFF.

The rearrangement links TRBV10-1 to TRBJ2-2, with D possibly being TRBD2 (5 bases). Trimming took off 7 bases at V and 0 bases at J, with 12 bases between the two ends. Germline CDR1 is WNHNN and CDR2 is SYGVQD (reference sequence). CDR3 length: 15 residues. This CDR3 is CASTDWESNTGELFF. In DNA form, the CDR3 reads TGCGCCAGCACCGACTGGGAGTCGAACACCGGGGAGCTGTTTTTT.

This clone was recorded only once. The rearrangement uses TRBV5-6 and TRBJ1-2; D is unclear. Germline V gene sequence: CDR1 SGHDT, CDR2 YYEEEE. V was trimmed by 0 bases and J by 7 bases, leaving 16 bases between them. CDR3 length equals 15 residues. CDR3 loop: CASSLGSFLSGGYTF. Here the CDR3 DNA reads TGTGCCAGCAGCTTGGGGTCGTTCCTAAGTGGTGGCTACACCTTC.

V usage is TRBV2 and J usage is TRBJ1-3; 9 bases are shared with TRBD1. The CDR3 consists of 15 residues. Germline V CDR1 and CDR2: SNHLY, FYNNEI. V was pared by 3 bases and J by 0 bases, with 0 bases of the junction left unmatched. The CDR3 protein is CASSEDRGSGNTIYF. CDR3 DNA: TGTGCCAGCAGTGAGGACAGGGGCTCTGGAAACACCATATATTTT.

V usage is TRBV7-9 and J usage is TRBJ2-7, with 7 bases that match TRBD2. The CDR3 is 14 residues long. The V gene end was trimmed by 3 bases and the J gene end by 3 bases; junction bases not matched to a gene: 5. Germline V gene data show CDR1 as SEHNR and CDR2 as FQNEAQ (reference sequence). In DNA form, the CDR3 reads TGTGCCAGCAGCTTGGGACTAACCCACTACGAGCAGTACTTC. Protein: CASSLGLTHYEQYF.

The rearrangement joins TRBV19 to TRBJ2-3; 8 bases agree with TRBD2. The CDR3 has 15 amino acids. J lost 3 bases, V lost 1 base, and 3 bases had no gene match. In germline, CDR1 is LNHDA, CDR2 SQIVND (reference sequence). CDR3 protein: CASSIAGGETDTQYF. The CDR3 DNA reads TGTGCCAGTAGTATAGCGGGAGGGGAAACAGATACGCAGTATTTT.

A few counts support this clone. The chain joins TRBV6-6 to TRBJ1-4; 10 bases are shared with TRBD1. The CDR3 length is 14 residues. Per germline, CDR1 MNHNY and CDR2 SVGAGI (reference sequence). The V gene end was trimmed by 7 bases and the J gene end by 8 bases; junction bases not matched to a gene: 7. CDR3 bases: TGTGCCAGCACTAGACAGGGGGCAAGGGAAAAACTGTTTTTT. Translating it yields CASTRQGAREKLFF.

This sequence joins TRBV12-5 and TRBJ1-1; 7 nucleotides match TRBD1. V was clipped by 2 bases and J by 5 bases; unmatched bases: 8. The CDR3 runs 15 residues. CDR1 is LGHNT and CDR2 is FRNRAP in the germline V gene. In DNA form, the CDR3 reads TGTGCTAGTGGTTTGCCGCCAGGGGGGAGGACTGAAGCTTTCTTT. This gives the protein CASGLPPGGRTEAFF. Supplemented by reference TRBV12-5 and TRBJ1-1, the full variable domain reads DARVTQTPRHKVTEMGQEVTMRCQPILGHNTVFWYRQTMMQGLELLAYFRNRAPLDDSGMPKDRFSAEMPDATLATLKIQPSEPRDSAVYFCASGLPPGGRTEAFFGQGTRLTVV.

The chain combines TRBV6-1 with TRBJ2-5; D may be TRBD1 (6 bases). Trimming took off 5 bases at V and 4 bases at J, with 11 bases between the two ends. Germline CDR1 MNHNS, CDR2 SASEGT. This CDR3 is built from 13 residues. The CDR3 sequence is CASSPQGRETQYF. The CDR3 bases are TGTGCCAGCAGTCCTCAGGGGAGAGAGACCCAGTACTTC.